This T cell receptor beta chain was obtained from a study of Graves' ophthalmopathy and Graves' hyperthyroidism. Study-wide results and limits: Most thyroid clonotypes expanded beyond 0.001 frequency were also found in blood.

Amplification of the TCR beta CDR3 regions used RNA transcripts (as template). RT-PCR with HTBI primers came first, then second-round multiplex PCR. A single record per CDR3 protein comes from TCRdb applying MiXCR to the multiplex PCR reads. The sample has about 600,000 distinct CDR3 sequences; approximately 35% are singletons. This clonotype was observed many times. The antigen remains undetermined. V trimming: 6 bases; J trimming: 5 bases; junction bases outside the gene matches: 10. CDR3 length equals 14 residues. The germline CDR1 and CDR2 sequences are MNHEY and SVGAGI. Hyperthyroidism in these 18- to 65-year-old patients was newly diagnosed, lasting under 2 months.

The sequencing input was peripheral blood or thyroid tissue (not recorded which). This chain connects TRBV6-5 to TRBJ2-7; TRBD1 agrees at 7 bases. This TCR derives from an adult man with Graves' hyperthyroidism. For the CDR3, the DNA is TGTGCCAGCAGCCGAGACAGGGTAAAGAACGAGCAGTACTTC. Translating it yields CASSRDRVKNEQYF.